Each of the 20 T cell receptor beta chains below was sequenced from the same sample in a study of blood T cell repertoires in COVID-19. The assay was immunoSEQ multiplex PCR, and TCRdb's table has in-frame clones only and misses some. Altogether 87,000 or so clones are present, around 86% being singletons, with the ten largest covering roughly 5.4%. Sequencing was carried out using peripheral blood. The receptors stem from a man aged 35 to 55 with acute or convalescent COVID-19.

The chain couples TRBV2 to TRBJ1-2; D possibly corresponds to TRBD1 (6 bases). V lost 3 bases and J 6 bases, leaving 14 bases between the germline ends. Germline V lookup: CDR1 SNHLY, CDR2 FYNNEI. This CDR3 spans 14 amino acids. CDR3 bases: TGTGCCAGCAGTGAGGTCTGGGGGCGGGATGGCTACACCTTC. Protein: CASSEVWGRDGYTF.

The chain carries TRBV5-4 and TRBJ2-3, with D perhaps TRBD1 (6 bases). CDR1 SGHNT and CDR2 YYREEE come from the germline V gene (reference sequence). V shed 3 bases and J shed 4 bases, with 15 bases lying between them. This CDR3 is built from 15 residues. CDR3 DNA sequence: TGTGCCAGCAGCTCCAACAGGGTGGGGGCAGATACGCAGTATTTT. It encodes CASSSNRVGADTQYF.

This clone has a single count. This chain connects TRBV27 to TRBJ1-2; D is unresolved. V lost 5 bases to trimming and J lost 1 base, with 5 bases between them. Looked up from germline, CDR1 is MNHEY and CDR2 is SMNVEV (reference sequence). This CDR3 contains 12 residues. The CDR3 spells CASSTDNYGYTF. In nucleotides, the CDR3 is TGTGCCAGCAGTACAGATAACTATGGCTACACCTTC.

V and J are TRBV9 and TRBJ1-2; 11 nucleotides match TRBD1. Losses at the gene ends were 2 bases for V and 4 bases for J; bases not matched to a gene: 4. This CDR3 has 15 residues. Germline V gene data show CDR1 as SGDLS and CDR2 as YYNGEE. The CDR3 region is CASSVGTGGFYGYTF. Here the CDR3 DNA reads TGTGCCAGCAGCGTGGGGACAGGGGGATTCTATGGCTACACCTTC.

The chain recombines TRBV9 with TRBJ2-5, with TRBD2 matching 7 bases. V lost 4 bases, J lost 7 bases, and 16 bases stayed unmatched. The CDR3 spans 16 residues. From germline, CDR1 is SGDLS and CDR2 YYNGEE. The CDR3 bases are TGTGCCAGCAGCCCCCAGCGGGACCCCCTCTGGGGGACCCAGTACTTC. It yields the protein CASSPQRDPLWGTQYF.

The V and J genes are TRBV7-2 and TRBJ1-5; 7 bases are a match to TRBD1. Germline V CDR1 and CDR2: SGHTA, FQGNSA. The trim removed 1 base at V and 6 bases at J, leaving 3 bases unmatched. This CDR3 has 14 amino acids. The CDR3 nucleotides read TGTGCCAGCAGCTTAGGTCAGGGGGGTCAGCCCCAGCATTTT. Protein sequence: CASSLGQGGQPQHF.

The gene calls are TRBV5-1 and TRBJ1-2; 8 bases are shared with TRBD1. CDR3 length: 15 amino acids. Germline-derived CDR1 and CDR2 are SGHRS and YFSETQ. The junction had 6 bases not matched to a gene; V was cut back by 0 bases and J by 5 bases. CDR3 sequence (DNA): TGCGCCAGCAGCTTGGTGGCAGGGGGCGAATATGGCTACACCTTC. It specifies CASSLVAGGEYGYTF.

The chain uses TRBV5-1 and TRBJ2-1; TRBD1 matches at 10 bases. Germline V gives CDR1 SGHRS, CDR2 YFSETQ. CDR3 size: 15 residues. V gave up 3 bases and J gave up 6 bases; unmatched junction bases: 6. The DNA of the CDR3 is TGCGCCAGCAGCTCGTCCGGGACAGGGGCCAATGAGCAGTTCTTC. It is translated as CASSSSGTGANEQFF. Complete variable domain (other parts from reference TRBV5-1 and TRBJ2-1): KAGVTQTPRYLIKTRGQQVTLSCSPISGHRSVSWYQQTPGQGLQFLFEYFSETQRNKGNFPGRFSGRQFSNSRSEMNVSTLELGDSALYLCASSSSGTGANEQFFGPGTRLTVL.

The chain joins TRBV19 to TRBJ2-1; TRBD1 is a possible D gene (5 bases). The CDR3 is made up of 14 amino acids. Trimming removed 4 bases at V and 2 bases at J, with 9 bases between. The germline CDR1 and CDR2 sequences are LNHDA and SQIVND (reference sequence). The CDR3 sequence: CASSRGLAYNEQFF. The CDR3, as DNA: TGTGCCAGTAGTAGGGGCCTAGCCTACAATGAGCAGTTCTTC.

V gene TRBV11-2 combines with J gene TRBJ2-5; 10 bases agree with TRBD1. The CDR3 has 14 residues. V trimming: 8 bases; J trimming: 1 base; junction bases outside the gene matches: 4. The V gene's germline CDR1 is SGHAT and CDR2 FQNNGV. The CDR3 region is CASEGQGLQETQYF. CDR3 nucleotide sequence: TGTGCCAGCGAGGGACAGGGGCTCCAAGAGACCCAGTACTTC.

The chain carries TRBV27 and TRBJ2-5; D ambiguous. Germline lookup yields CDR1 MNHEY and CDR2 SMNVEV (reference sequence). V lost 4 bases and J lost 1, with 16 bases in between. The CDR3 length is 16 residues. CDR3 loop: CASSSRIPSRQETQYF. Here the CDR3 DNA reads TGTGCCAGCAGTTCGCGGATACCTTCCCGCCAAGAGACCCAGTACTTC.

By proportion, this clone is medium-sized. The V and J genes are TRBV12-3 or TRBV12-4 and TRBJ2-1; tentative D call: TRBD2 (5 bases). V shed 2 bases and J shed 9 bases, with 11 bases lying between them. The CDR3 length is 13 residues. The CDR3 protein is CASSLSFGGEQFF. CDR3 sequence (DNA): TGTGCCAGCAGTTTAAGCTTTGGAGGTGAGCAGTTCTTC.

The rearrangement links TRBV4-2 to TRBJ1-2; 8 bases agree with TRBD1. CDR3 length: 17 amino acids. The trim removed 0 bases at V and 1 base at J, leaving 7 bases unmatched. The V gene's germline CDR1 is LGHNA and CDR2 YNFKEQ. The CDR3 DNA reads TGTGCCAGCAGCCAAGACTCAGGGGGCGCGGATAACTATGGCTACACCTTC. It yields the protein CASSQDSGGADNYGYTF.

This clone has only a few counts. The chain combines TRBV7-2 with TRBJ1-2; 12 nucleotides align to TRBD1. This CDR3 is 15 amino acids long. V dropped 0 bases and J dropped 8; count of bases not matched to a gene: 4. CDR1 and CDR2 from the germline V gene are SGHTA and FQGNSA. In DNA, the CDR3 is TGTGCCAGCAGCTTAGCCGGGACAGGGGGCCAGGGCTACACCTTC. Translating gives CASSLAGTGGQGYTF.

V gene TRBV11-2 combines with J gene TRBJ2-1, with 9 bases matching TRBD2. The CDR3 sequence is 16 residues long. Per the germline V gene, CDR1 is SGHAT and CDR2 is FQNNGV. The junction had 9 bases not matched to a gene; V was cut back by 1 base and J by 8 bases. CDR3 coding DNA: TGTGCCAGCAGCTTAGTGATCGCGGGAGGGGTGCATGAGCAGTTCTTC. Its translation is CASSLVIAGGVHEQFF.

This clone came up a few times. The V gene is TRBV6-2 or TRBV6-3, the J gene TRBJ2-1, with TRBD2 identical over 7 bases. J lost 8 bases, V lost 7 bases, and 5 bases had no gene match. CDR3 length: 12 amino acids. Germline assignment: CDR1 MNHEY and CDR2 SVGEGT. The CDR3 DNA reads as TGTGCCAGCACCCCGGGGGGTGATGAGCAGTTCTTC. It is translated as CASTPGGDEQFF.

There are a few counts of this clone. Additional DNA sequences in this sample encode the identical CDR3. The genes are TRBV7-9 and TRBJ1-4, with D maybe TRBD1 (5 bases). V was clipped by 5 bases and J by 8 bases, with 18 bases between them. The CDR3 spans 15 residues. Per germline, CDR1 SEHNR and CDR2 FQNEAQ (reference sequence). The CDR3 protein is CASSPVGGVGEKLFF. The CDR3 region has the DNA TGTGCCAGCAGCCCCGTCGGAGGGGTGGGGGAAAAACTGTTTTTT.

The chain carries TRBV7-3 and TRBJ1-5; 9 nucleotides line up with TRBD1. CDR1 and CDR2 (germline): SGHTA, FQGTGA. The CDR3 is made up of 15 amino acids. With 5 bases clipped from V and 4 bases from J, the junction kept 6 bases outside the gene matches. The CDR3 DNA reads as TGTGCCAGCAGCAACCGGGACAGGGATAATCAGCCCCAGCATTTT. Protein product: CASSNRDRDNQPQHF.

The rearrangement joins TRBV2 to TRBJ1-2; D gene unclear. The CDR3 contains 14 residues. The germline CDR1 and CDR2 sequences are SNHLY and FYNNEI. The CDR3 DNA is TGTGCTCTCTTAGGATGGGCGATGGGCTCTGGCTACACCTTC. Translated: CALLGWAMGSGYTF.

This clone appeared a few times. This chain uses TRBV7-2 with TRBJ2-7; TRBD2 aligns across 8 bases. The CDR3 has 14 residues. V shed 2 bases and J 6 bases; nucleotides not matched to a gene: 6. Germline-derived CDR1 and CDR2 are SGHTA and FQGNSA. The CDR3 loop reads CASSLTGGPGEQYF. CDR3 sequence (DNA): TGTGCCAGCAGCTTAACGGGAGGGCCGGGCGAGCAGTACTTC. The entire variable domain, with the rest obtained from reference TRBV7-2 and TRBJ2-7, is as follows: GAGVSQSPSNKVTEKGKDVELRCDPISGHTALYWYRQSLGQGLEFLIYFQGNSAPDKSGLPSDRFSAERTGGSVSTLTIQRTQQEDSAVYLCASSLTGGPGEQYFGPGTRLTVT.